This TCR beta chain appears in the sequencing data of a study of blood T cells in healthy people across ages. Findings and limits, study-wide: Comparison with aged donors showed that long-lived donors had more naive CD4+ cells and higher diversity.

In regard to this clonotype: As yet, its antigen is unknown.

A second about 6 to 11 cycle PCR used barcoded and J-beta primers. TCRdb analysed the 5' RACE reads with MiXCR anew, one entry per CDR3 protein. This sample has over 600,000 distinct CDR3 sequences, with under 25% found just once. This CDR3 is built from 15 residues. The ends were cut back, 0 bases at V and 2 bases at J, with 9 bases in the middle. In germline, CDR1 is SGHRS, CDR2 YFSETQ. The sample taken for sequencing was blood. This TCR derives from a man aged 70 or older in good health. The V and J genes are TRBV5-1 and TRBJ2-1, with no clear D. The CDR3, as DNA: TGCGCCAGCAGCTTGGCCCTTGTCGCCTACAATGAGCAGTTCTTC. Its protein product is CASSLALVAYNEQFF.